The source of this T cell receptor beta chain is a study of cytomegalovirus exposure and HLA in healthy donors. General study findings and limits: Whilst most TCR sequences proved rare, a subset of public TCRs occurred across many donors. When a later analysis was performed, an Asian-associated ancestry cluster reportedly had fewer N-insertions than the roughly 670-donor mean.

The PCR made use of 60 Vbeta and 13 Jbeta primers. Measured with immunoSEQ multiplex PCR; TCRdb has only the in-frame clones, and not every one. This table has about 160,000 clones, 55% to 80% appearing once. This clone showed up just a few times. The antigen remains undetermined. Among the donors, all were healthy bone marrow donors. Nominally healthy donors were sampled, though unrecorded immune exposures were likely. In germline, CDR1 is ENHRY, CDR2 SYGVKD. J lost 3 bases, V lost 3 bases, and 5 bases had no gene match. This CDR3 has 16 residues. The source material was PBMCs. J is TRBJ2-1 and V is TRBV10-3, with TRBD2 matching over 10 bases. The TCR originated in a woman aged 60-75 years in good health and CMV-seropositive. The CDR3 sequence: CAISEFSGGNYNEQFF. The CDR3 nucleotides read TGTGCCATCAGTGAATTTAGCGGGGGGAACTACAATGAGCAGTTCTTC.